These T cell receptor beta chains were read from a single sample in a study of OX40 agonist ivuxolimab in advanced cancers. Here immunoSEQ multiplex PCR was the method, and the copy in TCRdb shows in-frame clones only, minus some. This table has roughly 93,000 clones, about 92% appearing once. The source was CD4+ or CD8+ T cells sorted from blood, collected in a trial of the OX40 agonist ivuxolimab. The receptors were gathered from an adult with an advanced solid tumor such as melanoma, head and neck, liver or kidney cancer. Both conserved end residues are part of each CDR3. Fields, in order: clone size, D gene, J gene, V gene, CDR3 DNA, CDR3 protein. The D gene is left open where the match is weak. Size is stated for part of the rows, as once, few or many counts, or as a class when the clone is expanded.

-	-	TRBJ2-1	TRBV2	TGTGCCAGCAGTGAGGTCCCACGGGGCCTCTACAATGAGCAGTTCTTC	CASSEVPRGLYNEQFF
-	-	TRBJ2-1	TRBV6-1	TGTGCCAGCAGTGGGATTAGAGGGGTGACAGGCAATGAGCAGTTCTTC	CASSGIRGVTGNEQFF
-	-	TRBJ2-3	TRBV6-4	TGTGCCAGCAGTGTCTGGGCAGGGGCAGATACGCAGTATTTT	CASSVWAGADTQYF
-	-	TRBJ1-2	TRBV7-2	TGTGCCAGCAGCCCAATGAGGGGGGCGCTACATTCGGGCTACACCTTC	CASSPMRGALHSGYTF
-	TRBD1	TRBJ1-2	TRBV5-1	TGCGCCAGCAGACCGGACAGGGACTATGGCTACACCTTC	CASRPDRDYGYTF
-	-	TRBJ2-1	TRBV7-9	TGTGCCAGCAGGTGGCATGGGGGTCCCAATGAGCAGTTCTTC	CASRWHGGPNEQFF
once	TRBD2	TRBJ2-1	TRBV7-9	TGTGCCAGCAGCTTAATAGCGGGAGTCTATGAGCAGTTCTTC	CASSLIAGVYEQFF
-	-	TRBJ2-2	TRBV21-1	TGTGCCAGCAGCAAGAGGATGGACAGGGGGCAGAACACCGGGGAGCTGTTTTTT	CASSKRMDRGQNTGELFF
once	-	TRBJ2-5	TRBV4-1	TGCGCCAGCAGCCAATTGCGTCGGGGGGCCGGGGAGACCCAGTACTTC	CASSQLRRGAGETQYF
-	-	TRBJ2-1	TRBV7-6	TGTGCCAGCAGCTTAGCGCGAGGTTTGAATGAGCAGTTCTTC	CASSLARGLNEQFF
-	-	TRBJ2-7	TRBV4-1	TGCGCCAGCAGCCAACTAATCTACTCCTACGAGCAGTACTTC	CASSQLIYSYEQYF